The next 23 T cell receptor beta chains were all read from a single sample in a study of T cell repertoires in cytomegalovirus infection. One entry per CDR3 protein results from TCRdb running MiXCR on the reads. The repertoire holds about 110,000 distinct CDR3 sequences, with under 45% as singletons. For these TCRs, the target antigens are not known. This sample comprised CD8+ T cells from cultured PBMCs, obtained from culture after CMV antigen stimulation. These receptor sequences come from a human donor in good health (CMV status not recorded). Some clones in this sample may be carry-over from other donors' samples.

This clonotype has at least ten counts. V is TRBV7-2 and J is TRBJ2-7, with D unclear. V lost 1 base, J lost 3 bases, and 10 bases lay in between. The CDR3 is 14 residues long. The germline CDR1 and CDR2 sequences are SGHTA and FQGNSA. CDR3: CASSLEPFHYEQYF. Here the CDR3 DNA reads TGTGCCAGCAGCTTAGAGCCCTTTCACTACGAGCAGTACTTC.

CDR3 DNA: TGTGCCAGCAGTTTTACAGGGATGGGGACTGAAGCTTTCTTT. Translated, it gives CASSFTGMGTEAFF. The rearrangement joins TRBV11-2 to TRBJ1-1, with D maybe TRBD1 (6 bases). The V end was cut by 6 bases, the J end by 5 bases, with 16 bases between. Germline lookup yields CDR1 SGHAT and CDR2 FQNNGV. The CDR3 totals 14 residues.

There are a few counts of this clonotype. V and J are TRBV12-3 or TRBV12-4 and TRBJ2-1; 7 bases match TRBD2. This CDR3 is 14 amino acids long. V lost 7 bases and J lost 4; bases outside the gene matches: 7. The CDR3 is CASKTAGQYNEQFF. For the CDR3, the DNA is TGTGCCAGCAAGACAGCGGGGCAGTACAATGAGCAGTTCTTC.

This chain uses TRBV5-1 with TRBJ1-4; D perhaps matches TRBD1 (6 bases). The CDR3 spans 16 residues. In germline, CDR1 is SGHRS, CDR2 YFSETQ. Trimming took off 1 base at V and 4 bases at J, with 14 bases between the two ends. The CDR3 loop reads CASSLTITRGNEKLFF. The CDR3 region has the DNA TGCGCCAGCAGCTTGACGATTACCAGGGGTAATGAAAAACTGTTTTTT.

This clonotype showed up just once. V usage is TRBV11-1 and J usage is TRBJ2-3; 7 bases are shared with TRBD1. The V gene's germline CDR1 is SGHAT and CDR2 FQDESV (reference sequence). The CDR3 length is 16 residues. Trimming at V came to 5 bases and at J to 1 base, leaving 9 bases not matched to a gene. The CDR3: CASSLTPGTGTDTQYF. The CDR3 nucleotides read TGTGCCAGCAGCCTAACCCCCGGGACAGGCACAGATACGCAGTATTTT.

The rearrangement joins TRBV6-1 to TRBJ2-7; TRBD1 aligns across 7 bases. Germline CDR1 and CDR2: MNHNS and SASEGT. This CDR3 has 15 residues. With 3 bases clipped from V and 5 bases from J, the junction kept 10 bases outside the gene matches. CDR3 residues: CASSDDREPFDEQYF. CDR3 DNA sequence: TGTGCCAGCAGTGACGACAGGGAACCTTTCGACGAGCAGTACTTC.

This clonotype was counted a few times. V and J are TRBV12-5 and TRBJ1-4; D gene uncertain. Germline V gene data show CDR1 as LGHNT and CDR2 as FRNRAP. The CDR3 runs 14 residues. Trimming pared 5 bases from V and 7 bases from J, leaving 14 bases between. The CDR3 DNA follows: TGTGCTAGTGGTCCCGGAGGCCTTGGTGAAAAACTGTTTTTT. The encoded protein is CASGPGGLGEKLFF. Together with reference TRBV12-5 and TRBJ1-4, the CDR3 gives the full variable domain: DARVTQTPRHKVTEMGQEVTMRCQPILGHNTVFWYRQTMMQGLELLAYFRNRAPLDDSGMPKDRFSAEMPDATLATLKIQPSEPRDSAVYFCASGPGGLGEKLFFGSGTQLSVL.

This clonotype occurred a few times. V usage is TRBV27 and J usage is TRBJ1-6, with TRBD1 matching 12 bases. V was pared by 7 bases and J by 2 bases, with 9 bases of the junction left unmatched. The V gene's germline CDR1 is MNHEY and CDR2 SMNVEV (reference sequence). This CDR3 has 18 residues. DNA for the CDR3: TGTGCCAGCACCCACGCCGGGACAGGGGGCCCCTATAATTCACCCCTCCACTTT. This encodes CASTHAGTGGPYNSPLHF.

About this clonotype itself: Sequence at one end of the junction differs from germline and may be a read error. The chain combines TRBV4-1 with TRBJ2-3; 12 positions match TRBD2. Germline V lookup: CDR1 MGHRA, CDR2 YSYEKL. The CDR3 spans 19 residues. CDR3 sequence (DNA): TGTGCCAGCAGCCAAGCCCCCCTCGGACTAGCGGGGACCACAGATACGCAGTATTTT. Its protein is CASSQAPLGLAGTTDTQYF.

The V call is TRBV6-5, the J call TRBJ1-5, with D possibly being TRBD1 (5 bases). Trimming pared 4 bases from V and 3 bases from J, leaving 10 bases between. Germline V gene data show CDR1 as MNHEY and CDR2 as SVGAGI. The CDR3 consists of 14 residues. CDR3 sequence (DNA): TGTGCCAGCAGTTTGACAGTTTCCAATCAGCCCCAGCATTTT. Protein product: CASSLTVSNQPQHF.

This chain uses TRBV10-3 with TRBJ1-2, with D possibly matching TRBD1 (6 bases). The V and J ends lost 0 bases and 8 bases respectively, with 16 bases between them. Germline V gives CDR1 ENHRY, CDR2 SYGVKD. This CDR3 is built from 15 residues. The CDR3 is CAISESLSGQGGYTF. DNA for the CDR3: TGTGCCATCAGTGAGTCGTTATCGGGACAAGGGGGCTACACCTTC.

This chain connects TRBV20-1 to TRBJ2-7; 8 bases agree with TRBD1. This CDR3 comprises 15 residues. Trimming removed 1 base from V and 5 bases from J; junction bases left unmatched: 10. Germline V gene data show CDR1 as DFQATT and CDR2 as SNEGSKA (reference sequence). CDR3: CSARVVGQGPHEQYF. DNA for the CDR3: TGCAGTGCTAGAGTAGTCGGACAGGGCCCCCACGAGCAGTACTTC.

This clonotype was seen only a few times. The chain links TRBV7-2 to TRBJ2-1; D may be TRBD1 or TRBD2 (5 bases each). Looked up from germline, CDR1 is SGHTA and CDR2 is FQGNSA. The CDR3 spans 18 residues. The V end was cut by 1 base, the J end by 8 bases, with 24 bases between. Here the CDR3 DNA reads TGTGCCAGCAGCTTAGATCTAGCCCGGGACGCCCGTTGGGATGAGCAGTTCTTC. Encoded protein: CASSLDLARDARWDEQFF.

This clonotype was recorded many times. The chain uses TRBV27 and TRBJ2-7, with TRBD2 identical over 7 bases. CDR3 size: 14 residues. Germline V gives CDR1 MNHEY, CDR2 SMNVEV (reference sequence). V was pared by 5 bases and J by 2 bases, with 6 bases of the junction left unmatched. The CDR3 nucleotides are TGTGCCAGCAGTACCCCCGGGAGGACCTACGAGCAGTACTTC. It codes for CASSTPGRTYEQYF.

The chain combines TRBV7-3 with TRBJ2-1; tentatively, D is TRBD1 or TRBD2 (6 bases each). The CDR3 runs 17 residues. Germline V gene sequence: CDR1 SGHTA, CDR2 FQGTGA. V lost 5 bases to trimming and J lost 5 bases, with 22 bases between them. The CDR3: CASSPTIGGIFNNEQFF. The CDR3 bases are TGTGCCAGCAGCCCCACAATAGGGGGGATATTTAACAATGAGCAGTTCTTC.

This clonotype was found many times. The gene calls are TRBV12-3 or TRBV12-4 and TRBJ1-2; 8 bases agree with TRBD1. This CDR3 is built from 18 residues. V lost 1 base, J lost 5 bases, and 15 bases stayed unmatched. CDR3 DNA: TGTGCCAGCAGTTTAGGGAGGACAGGGATGGGGAGTCCATATGGCTACACCTTC. As protein: CASSLGRTGMGSPYGYTF.

This clonotype was seen more than once but under ten times. The chain recombines TRBV5-1 with TRBJ1-4, with 7 bases aligning to TRBD1. The germline V gene encodes CDR1 SGHRS and CDR2 YFSETQ. The junction had 10 bases not matched to a gene; V was cut back by 4 bases and J by 7 bases. The CDR3 sequence is 15 residues long. CDR3 region: CASSLGTAGGEKLFF. The CDR3 nucleotides read TGCGCCAGCAGCCTGGGGACAGCGGGAGGTGAAAAACTGTTTTTT. Looking up the rest from reference TRBV5-1 and TRBJ1-4 gives the full variable domain: KAGVTQTPRYLIKTRGQQVTLSCSPISGHRSVSWYQQTPGQGLQFLFEYFSETQRNKGNFPGRFSGRQFSNSRSEMNVSTLELGDSALYLCASSLGTAGGEKLFFGSGTQLSVL.

This clonotype is a singleton in its sample. V and J are TRBV12-3 or TRBV12-4 and TRBJ1-1, with TRBD1 matching 9 bases. Trimming cost V 6 bases and J 7 bases; bases outside gene matches: 6. There are 13 residues in the CDR3. CDR3 in DNA: TGTGCCAGCAGCCCCGGACAGGGGCGTGAAGCTTTCTTT. Translation gives CASSPGQGREAFF.

This clonotype was observed a few times. The V and J genes are TRBV9 and TRBJ2-3, with D unclear. CDR1 SGDLS and CDR2 YYNGEE come from the germline V gene. CDR3 length: 13 amino acids. Trimming cost V 0 bases and J 3 bases, with 5 bases left between them. CDR3 protein: CASSVASTDTQYF. In DNA, the CDR3 is TGTGCCAGCAGCGTAGCGTCAACAGATACGCAGTATTTT.

The chain combines TRBV5-6 with TRBJ1-1, with a possible D match to TRBD1 (5 bases). The V gene's germline CDR1 is SGHDT and CDR2 YYEEEE. This CDR3 has 14 residues. Trimming pared 0 bases from V and 11 bases from J, leaving 17 bases between. Here the CDR3 DNA reads TGTGCCAGCAGCTTGGTGGGGACCTGGGGAACCGCTTTCTTT. This codes for CASSLVGTWGTAFF.

Turning to this clonotype: The conserved phenylalanine or tryptophan normally closing the CDR3 is absent here, so this likely arose from a read error. The chain recombines TRBV7-6 with TRBJ2-2, with D unresolved. Germline V lookup: CDR1 SGHVS, CDR2 FNYEAQ. There are 14 residues in the CDR3. Deletions cut 4 bases from V and 0 bases from J, with 6 bases between. The chain's CDR3 is CASSSTPNTGELFS. The CDR3 DNA is TGTGCCAGCAGCTCCACACCGAACACCGGGGAGCTGTTTTCT.

The chain has TRBV18 and TRBJ2-1; weak D call: TRBD1 (6 bases). Germline V gives CDR1 KGHSH, CDR2 LQKENI. V gave up 3 bases and J gave up 8 bases, with 14 bases separating them. CDR3 size: 14 residues. The CDR3 here is CASSPPQGVHEQFF. DNA of the CDR3: TGTGCCAGCTCACCCCCACAGGGCGTACATGAGCAGTTCTTC. Looking up the rest from reference TRBV18 and TRBJ2-1 gives the full variable domain: NAGVMQNPRHLVRRRGQEARLRCSPMKGHSHVYWYRQLPEEGLKFMVYLQKENIIDESGMPKERFSAEFPKEGPSILRIQQVVRGDSAAYFCASSPPQGVHEQFFGPGTRLTVL.

In this sample, this clonotype turned up many times. CDR3 residues: CASSEGGTGPPPYGYTF. The CDR3 DNA reads TGTGCCAGCAGTGAAGGGGGGACAGGTCCCCCACCCTATGGCTACACCTTC. The chain has TRBV2 and TRBJ1-2; 8 nucleotides match TRBD1. The V gene end was trimmed by 1 base and the J gene end by 4 bases; junction bases not matched to a gene: 11. The CDR3 is 17 amino acids. Germline V gives CDR1 SNHLY, CDR2 FYNNEI.